This record concerns one T cell receptor beta chain sequence. Its specificity is unknown. A junction boundary mismatches the germline segment, possibly from a read error. Both RNA and DNA were isolated together from about 21-30 mg of bulk tissue that had not been sorted. Every tumor was sampled at five separate regions. The sample originates from a study of tumor-infiltrating lymphocytes in primary liver carcinoma. TCR beta cDNA came from about 470 ng total RNA, primed with a constant-region primer. Amplification in three nested multiplex PCR rounds with slightly modified ARM-PCR gave rise to TCR beta libraries. Using its own MiXCR run on the multiplex PCR reads, TCRdb lists one record per CDR3 protein. The table includes roughly 78,000 distinct CDR3 sequences, about 70% detected once. General study findings and limits: All five tumor regions shared only about 8-24% of top clones.

Sequencing was done on a sample of liver tumor tissue from sampling region 4. As for subset: tumor region T4, right-lateral pole. The TCR originated in a woman aged 55-70 years with primary liver carcinoma and hepatitis B virus infection.

CDR3 residues: CAGSPGIGRNIQYF. CDR3 nucleotides: TGTGCCGGCAGCCCGGGGATAGGGAGGAACATTCAGTACTTC. V and J are TRBV5-5 and TRBJ2-4, with D maybe TRBD2 (6 bases). CDR1 SGHKS and CDR2 YYEKEE come from the germline V gene (reference sequence). The CDR3 runs 14 residues.